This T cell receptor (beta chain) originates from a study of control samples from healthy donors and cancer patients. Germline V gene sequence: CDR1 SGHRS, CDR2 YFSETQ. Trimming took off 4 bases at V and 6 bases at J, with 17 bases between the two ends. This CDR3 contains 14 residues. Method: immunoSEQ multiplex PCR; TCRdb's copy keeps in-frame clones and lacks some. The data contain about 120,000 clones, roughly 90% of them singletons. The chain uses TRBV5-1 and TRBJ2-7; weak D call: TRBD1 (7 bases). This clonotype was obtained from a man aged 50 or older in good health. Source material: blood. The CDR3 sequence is CASSRRGPHGEQYF. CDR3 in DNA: TGCGCCAGCAGCCGGAGGGGGCCCCACGGCGAGCAGTACTTC.